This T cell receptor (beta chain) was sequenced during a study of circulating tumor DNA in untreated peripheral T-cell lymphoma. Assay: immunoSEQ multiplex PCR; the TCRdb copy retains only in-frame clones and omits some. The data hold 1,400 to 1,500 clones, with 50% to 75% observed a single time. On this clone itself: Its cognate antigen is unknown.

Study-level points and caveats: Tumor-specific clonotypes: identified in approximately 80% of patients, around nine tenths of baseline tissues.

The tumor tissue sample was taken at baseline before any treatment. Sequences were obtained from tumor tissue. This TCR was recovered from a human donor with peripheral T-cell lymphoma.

The CDR3 nucleotides are TGTGCTAGTGGCCCCGGTCGGGGGGCGAGCACCGGGGAGCTGTTTTTT. Its protein product is CASGPGRGASTGELFF. The chain joins TRBV12-5 to TRBJ2-2, with D tentatively TRBD2 (7 bases). Per the germline V gene, CDR1 is LGHNT and CDR2 is FRNRAP. The CDR3 spans 16 residues. V was cut by 6 bases and J by 4 bases, with 18 bases left in between.